The T cell receptor beta chain described here comes from a study of cytomegalovirus exposure and HLA in healthy donors. CDR1 is SGHNT and CDR2 is YENEEA in the germline V gene. Trimming removed 1 base from V and 0 bases from J; junction bases left unmatched: 2. This CDR3 spans 18 amino acids. As to this clone: Its antigen is currently unknown.

General observations from the study: Cytomegalovirus association was listed for 164 TCR beta chains. For cytomegalovirus status, the classifier reportedly gave diagnoses with high specificity and sensitivity.

TCRdb keeps only in-frame clones here, not all; method: immunoSEQ multiplex PCR. The repertoire consists of roughly 100,000 clones, with 85% occurring once and the leading ten covering roughly 20%. The chain has TRBV11-3 and TRBJ2-6, with 11 bases that match TRBD1. The TCR was taken from a young man in good health and CMV-seropositive. Sequenced input: PBMCs. The CDR3 region is CASSLGTGGFSGANVLTF. The CDR3 DNA reads TGTGCCAGCAGCTTAGGGACAGGGGGCTTCTCTGGGGCCAACGTCCTGACTTTC.